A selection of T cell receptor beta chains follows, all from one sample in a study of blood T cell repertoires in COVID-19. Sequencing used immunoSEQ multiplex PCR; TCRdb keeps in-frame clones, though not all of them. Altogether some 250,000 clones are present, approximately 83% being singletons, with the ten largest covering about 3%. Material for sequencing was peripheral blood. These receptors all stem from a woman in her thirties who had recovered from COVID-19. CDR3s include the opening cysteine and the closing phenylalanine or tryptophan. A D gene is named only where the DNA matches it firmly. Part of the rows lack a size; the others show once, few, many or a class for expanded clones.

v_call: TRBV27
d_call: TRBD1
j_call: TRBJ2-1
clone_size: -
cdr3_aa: CASSLRGTGGNEQFF
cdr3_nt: TGTGCCAGCAGTTTACGAGGGACAGGGGGCAATGAGCAGTTCTTC

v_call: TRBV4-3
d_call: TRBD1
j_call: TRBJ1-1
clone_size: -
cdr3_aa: CASSHRLQQGSTEAFF
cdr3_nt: TGCGCCAGCAGTCATCGACTTCAACAGGGGTCCACTGAAGCTTTCTTT

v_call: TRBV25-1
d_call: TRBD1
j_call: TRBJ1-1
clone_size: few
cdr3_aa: CASGGTGEAFF
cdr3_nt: TGTGCCAGCGGAGGAACAGGGGAGGCTTTCTTT

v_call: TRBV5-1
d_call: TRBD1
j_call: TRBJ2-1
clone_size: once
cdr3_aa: CASSENRGREQFF
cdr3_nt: TGCGCCAGCAGCGAGAACAGGGGACGGGAGCAGTTCTTC

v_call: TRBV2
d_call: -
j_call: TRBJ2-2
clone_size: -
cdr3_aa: CASMGPNTGELFF
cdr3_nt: TGTGCCAGCATGGGGCCGAACACCGGGGAGCTGTTTTTT

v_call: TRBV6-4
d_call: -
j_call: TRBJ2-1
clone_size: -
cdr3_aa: CASSDGGGLNNEQFF
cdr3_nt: TGTGCCAGCAGTGACGGAGGCGGTTTAAACAATGAGCAGTTCTTC

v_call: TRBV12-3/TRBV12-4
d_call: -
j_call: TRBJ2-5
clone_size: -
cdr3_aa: CASKLDSQETQYF
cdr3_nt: TGTGCCAGCAAGCTTGACAGCCAAGAGACCCAGTACTTC

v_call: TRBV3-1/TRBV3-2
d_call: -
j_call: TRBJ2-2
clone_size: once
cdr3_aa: CASSHLAGAGVTGELFF
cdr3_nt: TGTGCCAGCAGCCACCTGGCGGGGGCCGGGGTTACCGGGGAGCTGTTTTTT

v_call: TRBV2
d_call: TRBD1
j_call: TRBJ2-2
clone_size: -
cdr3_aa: CASSWTGGWTGELFF
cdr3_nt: TGTGCCAGCAGTTGGACAGGGGGCTGGACCGGGGAGCTGTTTTTT

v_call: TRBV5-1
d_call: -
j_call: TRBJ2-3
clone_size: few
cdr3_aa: CASSSGASIFTDTQYF
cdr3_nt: TGCGCCAGCAGCTCTGGGGCCTCGATCTTCACAGATACGCAGTATTTT

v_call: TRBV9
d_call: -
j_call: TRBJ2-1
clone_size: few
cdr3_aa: CASSDPRGAMGNEQFF
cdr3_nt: TGTGCCAGCAGCGACCCCCGGGGGGCGATGGGCAATGAGCAGTTCTTC

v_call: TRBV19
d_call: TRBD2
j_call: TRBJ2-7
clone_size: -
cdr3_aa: CASNGGISYEQYF
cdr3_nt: TGTGCCAGCAACGGGGGGATCTCCTACGAGCAGTACTTC

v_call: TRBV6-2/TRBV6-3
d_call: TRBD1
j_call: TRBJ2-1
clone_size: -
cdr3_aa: CASSHRTGNNEQFF
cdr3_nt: TGTGCCAGCAGTCATAGGACAGGAAACAATGAGCAGTTCTTC

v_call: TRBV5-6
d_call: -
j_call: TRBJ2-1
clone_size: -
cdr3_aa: CASSGPGNEQFF
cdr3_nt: TGTGCCAGCAGCGGGCCAGGCAATGAGCAGTTCTTC

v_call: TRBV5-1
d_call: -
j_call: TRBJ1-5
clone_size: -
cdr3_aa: CASSLVSGDQPQHF
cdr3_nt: TGCGCCAGCAGCTTGGTCAGCGGGGATCAGCCCCAGCATTTT

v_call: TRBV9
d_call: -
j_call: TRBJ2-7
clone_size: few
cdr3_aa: CASSVASRGDQQYF
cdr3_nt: TGTGCCAGCAGCGTAGCATCCAGGGGGGACCAGCAGTACTTC

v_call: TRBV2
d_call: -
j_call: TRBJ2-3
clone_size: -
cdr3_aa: CASAQVRDTQYF
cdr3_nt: TGTGCCAGCGCCCAAGTGCGGGATACGCAGTATTTT

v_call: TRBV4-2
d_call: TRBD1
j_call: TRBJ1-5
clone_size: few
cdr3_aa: CASSQDPGGAQPQHF
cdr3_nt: TGTGCCAGCAGCCAAGATCCAGGGGGCGCTCAGCCCCAGCATTTT

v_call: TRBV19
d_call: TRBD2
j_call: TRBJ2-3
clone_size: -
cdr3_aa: CASSKAGGRADTQYF
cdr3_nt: TGTGCCAGTAGTAAAGCGGGGGGCCGGGCGGATACGCAGTATTTT

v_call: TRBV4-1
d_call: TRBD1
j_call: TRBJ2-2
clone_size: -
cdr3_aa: CASSQRTGNTGELFF
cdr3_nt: TGCGCCAGCAGCCAAAGGACAGGGAACACCGGGGAGCTGTTTTTT

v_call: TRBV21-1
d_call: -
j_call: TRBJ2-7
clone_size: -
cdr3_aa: CANTMTKTVPSLNLTYEQYF
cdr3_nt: TGTGCCAACACCATGACAAAGACAGTGCCCAGCCTGAACTTAACCTACGAGCAGTACTTC

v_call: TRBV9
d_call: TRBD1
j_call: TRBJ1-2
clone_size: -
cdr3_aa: CASSVETGAHYGYTF
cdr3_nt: TGTGCCAGCAGCGTAGAGACAGGGGCCCACTATGGCTACACCTTC

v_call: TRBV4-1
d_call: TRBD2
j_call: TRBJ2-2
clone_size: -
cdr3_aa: CASRGLAGGSNTGELFF
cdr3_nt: TGCGCCAGCAGGGGACTAGCGGGGGGATCGAACACCGGGGAGCTGTTTTTT

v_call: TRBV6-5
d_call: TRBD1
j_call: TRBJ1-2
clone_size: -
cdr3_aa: CASSVGTGGSYGYTF
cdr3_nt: TGTGCCAGCAGCGTTGGGACAGGTGGGAGCTATGGCTACACCTTC

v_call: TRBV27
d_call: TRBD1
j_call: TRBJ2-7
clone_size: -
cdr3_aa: CASSLGSGTGGYEQYF
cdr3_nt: TGTGCCAGCAGTTTAGGGTCCGGGACAGGGGGATACGAGCAGTACTTC

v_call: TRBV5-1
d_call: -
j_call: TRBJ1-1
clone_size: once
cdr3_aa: CASRRGTVVNTEAFF
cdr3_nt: TGCGCCAGCAGGCGAGGGACTGTCGTGAACACTGAAGCTTTCTTT

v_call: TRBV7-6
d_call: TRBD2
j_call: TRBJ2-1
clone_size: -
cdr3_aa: CASSFGISGLTYNEQFF
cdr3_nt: TGTGCCAGCAGCTTTGGTATTAGCGGGTTAACCTACAATGAGCAGTTCTTC

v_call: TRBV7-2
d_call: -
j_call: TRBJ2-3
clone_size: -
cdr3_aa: CASSLSSISTDTQYF
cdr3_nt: TGTGCCAGCAGCTTGTCTAGTATCTCCACAGATACGCAGTATTTT

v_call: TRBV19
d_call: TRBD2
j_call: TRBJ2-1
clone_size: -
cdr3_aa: CASSITLAVDFNEQFF
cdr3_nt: TGTGCCAGTAGTATAACCCTAGCGGTGGATTTCAATGAGCAGTTCTTC

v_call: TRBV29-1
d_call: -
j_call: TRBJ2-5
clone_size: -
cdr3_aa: CSVDPTLGVQETQYF
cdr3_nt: TGCAGCGTTGACCCCACCCTCGGGGTACAAGAGACCCAGTACTTC

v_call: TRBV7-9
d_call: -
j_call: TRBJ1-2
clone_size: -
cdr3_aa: CASSLSNYRAYGYTF
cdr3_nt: TGTGCCAGCAGCTTAAGTAATTACAGGGCCTATGGCTACACCTTC

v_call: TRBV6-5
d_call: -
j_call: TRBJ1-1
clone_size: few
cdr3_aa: CASSHLQGNTEAFF
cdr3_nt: TGTGCCAGCAGTCACTTACAGGGTAACACTGAAGCTTTCTTT

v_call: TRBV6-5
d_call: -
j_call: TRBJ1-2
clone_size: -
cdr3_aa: CASSSHTVAGYTF
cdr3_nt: TGTGCCAGCTCAAGCCACACAGTGGCGGGCTACACCTTC

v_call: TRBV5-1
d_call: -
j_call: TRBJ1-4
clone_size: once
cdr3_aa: CASSDPQGFREKLFF
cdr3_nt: TGCGCCAGCAGCGACCCGCAGGGGTTTCGTGAAAAACTGTTTTTT

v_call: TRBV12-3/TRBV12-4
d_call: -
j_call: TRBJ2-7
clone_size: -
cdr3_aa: CASRFSSSYEQYF
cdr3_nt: TGTGCCAGCAGATTCTCGAGCTCCTACGAGCAGTACTTC

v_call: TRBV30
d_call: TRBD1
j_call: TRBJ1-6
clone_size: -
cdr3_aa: CAWSRPDRDNSPLHF
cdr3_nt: TGTGCCTGGAGTAGACCGGACAGGGATAATTCACCCCTCCACTTT

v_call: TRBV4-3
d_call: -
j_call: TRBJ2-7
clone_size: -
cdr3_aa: CASSQETHFGEQYF
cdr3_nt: TGCGCCAGCAGCCAAGAGACACATTTCGGCGAGCAGTACTTC

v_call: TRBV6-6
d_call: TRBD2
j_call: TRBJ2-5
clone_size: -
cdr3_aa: CASSQVSGGETQYF
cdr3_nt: TGTGCCAGCAGTCAGGTTAGCGGGGGGGAGACCCAGTACTTC

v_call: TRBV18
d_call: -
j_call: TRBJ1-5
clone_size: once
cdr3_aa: CASSLSILEPQHF
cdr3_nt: TGTGCCAGCTCGCTCTCTATCCTCGAGCCCCAGCATTTT

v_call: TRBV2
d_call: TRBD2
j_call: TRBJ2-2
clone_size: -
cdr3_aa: CASSTSGVTGELFF
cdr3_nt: TGTGCCAGCAGCACTAGCGGGGTAACCGGGGAGCTGTTTTTT

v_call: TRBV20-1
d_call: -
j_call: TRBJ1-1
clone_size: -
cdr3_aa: CSASNPWGRGEAFF
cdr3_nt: TGCAGTGCTAGTAATCCTTGGGGTCGGGGTGAAGCTTTCTTT

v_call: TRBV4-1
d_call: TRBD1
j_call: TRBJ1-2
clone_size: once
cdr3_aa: CASSQGPGQGAYGYTF
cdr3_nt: TGCGCCAGCAGCCAAGGGCCTGGACAGGGGGCTTATGGCTACACCTTC

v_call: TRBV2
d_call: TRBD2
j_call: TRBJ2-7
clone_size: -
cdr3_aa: CASISRPLAGDESYEQYF
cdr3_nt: TGTGCCAGCATCTCTCGGCCTCTAGCGGGAGACGAATCCTACGAGCAGTACTTC

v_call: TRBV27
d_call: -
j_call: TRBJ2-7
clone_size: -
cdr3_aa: CASSLTRGTITYEQYF
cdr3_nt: TGTGCCAGCAGTTTAACACGGGGGACCATTACATACGAGCAGTACTTC

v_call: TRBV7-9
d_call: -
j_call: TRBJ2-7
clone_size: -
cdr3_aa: CASSSGAYEQYF
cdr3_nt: TGTGCCAGCAGCTCAGGCGCCTACGAGCAGTACTTC

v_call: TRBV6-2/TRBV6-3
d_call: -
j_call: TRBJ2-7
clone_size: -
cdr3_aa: CASSGGPGRLAVEQYF
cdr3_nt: TGTGCCAGCAGTGGGGGCCCGGGACGCCTGGCCGTCGAGCAGTACTTC

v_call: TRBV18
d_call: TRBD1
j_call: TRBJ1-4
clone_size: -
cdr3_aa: CASSPPGQGLAANEKLFF
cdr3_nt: TGTGCCAGCTCACCGCCGGGACAGGGATTGGCGGCTAATGAAAAACTGTTTTTT

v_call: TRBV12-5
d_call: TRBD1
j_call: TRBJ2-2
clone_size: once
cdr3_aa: CASGLRQGDTGELFF
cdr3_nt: TGTGCTAGTGGTTTGAGGCAGGGGGATACCGGGGAGCTGTTTTTT

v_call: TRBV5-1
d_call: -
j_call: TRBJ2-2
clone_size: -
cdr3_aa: CASSRGWTGNTGELFF
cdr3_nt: TGCGCCAGCAGCCGGGGGTGGACAGGGAACACCGGGGAGCTGTTTTTT

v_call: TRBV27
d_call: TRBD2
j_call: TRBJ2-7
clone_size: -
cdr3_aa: CASRLLAGGPVEQYF
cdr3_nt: TGTGCCAGCAGGCTTCTAGCGGGGGGGCCGGTCGAGCAGTACTTC

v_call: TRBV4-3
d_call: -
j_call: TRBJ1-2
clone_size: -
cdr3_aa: CASSQGTGRGPGYTF
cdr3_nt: TGCGCCAGCAGCCAAGGTACAGGGAGAGGGCCTGGCTACACCTTC

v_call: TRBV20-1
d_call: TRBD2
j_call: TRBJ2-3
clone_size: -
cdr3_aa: CSASPLAGGRDTQYF
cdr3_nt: TGCAGTGCTAGTCCGCTAGCGGGGGGTAGGGATACGCAGTATTTT

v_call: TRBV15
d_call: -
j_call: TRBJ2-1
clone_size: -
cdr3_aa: CATSSGGASHEQFF
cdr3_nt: TGTGCCACCAGCTCTGGGGGGGCCAGTCATGAGCAGTTCTTC

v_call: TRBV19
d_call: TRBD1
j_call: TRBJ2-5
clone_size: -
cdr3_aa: CASTRTGEETQYF
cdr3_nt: TGTGCCAGTACCCGCACAGGGGAAGAGACCCAGTACTTC

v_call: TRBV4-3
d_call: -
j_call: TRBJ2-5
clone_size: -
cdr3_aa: CASSQDVGRAFQETQYF
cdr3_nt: TGCGCCAGCAGCCAAGATGTAGGCAGGGCTTTCCAAGAGACCCAGTACTTC